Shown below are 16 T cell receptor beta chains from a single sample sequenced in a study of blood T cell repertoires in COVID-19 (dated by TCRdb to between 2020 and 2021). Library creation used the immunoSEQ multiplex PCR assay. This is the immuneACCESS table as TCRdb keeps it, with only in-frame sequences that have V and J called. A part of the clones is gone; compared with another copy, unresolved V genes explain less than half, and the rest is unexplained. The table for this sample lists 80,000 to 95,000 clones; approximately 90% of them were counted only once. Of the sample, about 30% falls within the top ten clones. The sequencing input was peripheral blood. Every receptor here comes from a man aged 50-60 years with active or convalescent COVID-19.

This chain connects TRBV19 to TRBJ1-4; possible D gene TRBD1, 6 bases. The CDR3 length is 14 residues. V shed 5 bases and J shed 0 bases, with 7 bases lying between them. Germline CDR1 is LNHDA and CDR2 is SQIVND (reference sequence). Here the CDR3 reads CASSHRATNEKLFF. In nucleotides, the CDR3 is TGTGCCAGTAGTCACAGGGCAACTAATGAAAAACTGTTTTTT.

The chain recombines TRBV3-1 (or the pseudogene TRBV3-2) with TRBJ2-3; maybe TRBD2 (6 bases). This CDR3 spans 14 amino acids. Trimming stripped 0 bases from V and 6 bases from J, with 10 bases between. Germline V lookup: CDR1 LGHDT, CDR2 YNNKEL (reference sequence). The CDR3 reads CASSQDGGRDTQYF. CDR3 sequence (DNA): TGTGCCAGCAGCCAAGATGGTGGGAGGGATACGCAGTATTTT.

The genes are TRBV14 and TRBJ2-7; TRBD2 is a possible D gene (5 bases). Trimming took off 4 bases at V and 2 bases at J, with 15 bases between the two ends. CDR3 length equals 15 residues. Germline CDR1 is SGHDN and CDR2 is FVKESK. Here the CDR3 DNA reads TGTGCCAGCAGCCGGGGAGCGATTCCGGCCTACGAGCAGTACTTC. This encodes CASSRGAIPAYEQYF.

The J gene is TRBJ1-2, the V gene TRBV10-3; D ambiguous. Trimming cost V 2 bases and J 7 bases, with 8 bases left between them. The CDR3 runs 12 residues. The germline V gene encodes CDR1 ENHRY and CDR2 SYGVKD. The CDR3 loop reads CAISETEFGYTF. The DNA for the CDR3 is TGTGCCATCAGTGAGACAGAATTTGGCTACACCTTC.

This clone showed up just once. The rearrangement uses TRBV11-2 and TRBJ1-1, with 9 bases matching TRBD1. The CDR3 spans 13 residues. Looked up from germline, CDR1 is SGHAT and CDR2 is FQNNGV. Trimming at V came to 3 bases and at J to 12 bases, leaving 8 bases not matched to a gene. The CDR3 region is CASSFGRDRVSFF. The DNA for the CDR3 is TGTGCCAGCAGCTTCGGCAGGGACAGGGTGTCTTTCTTT.

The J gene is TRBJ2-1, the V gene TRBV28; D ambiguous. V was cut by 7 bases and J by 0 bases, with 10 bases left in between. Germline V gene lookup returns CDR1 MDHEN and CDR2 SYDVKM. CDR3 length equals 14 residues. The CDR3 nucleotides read TGTGCCAGCAAGCTGCGTAGCTCCTACAATGAGCAGTTCTTC. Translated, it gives CASKLRSSYNEQFF. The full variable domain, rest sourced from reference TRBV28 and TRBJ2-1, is DVKVTQSSRYLVKRTGEKVFLECVQDMDHENMFWYRQDPGLGLRLIYFSYDVKMKEKGDIPEGYSVSREKKERFSLILESASTNQTSMYLCASKLRSSYNEQFFGPGTRLTVL.

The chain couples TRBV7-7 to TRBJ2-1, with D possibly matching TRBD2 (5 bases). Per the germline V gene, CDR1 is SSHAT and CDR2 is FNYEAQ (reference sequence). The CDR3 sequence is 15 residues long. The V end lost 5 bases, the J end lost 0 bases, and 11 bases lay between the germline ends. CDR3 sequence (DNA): TGTGCCAGCAGCCAGGAGCGGTCCTCCTACAATGAGCAGTTCTTC. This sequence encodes CASSQERSSYNEQFF.

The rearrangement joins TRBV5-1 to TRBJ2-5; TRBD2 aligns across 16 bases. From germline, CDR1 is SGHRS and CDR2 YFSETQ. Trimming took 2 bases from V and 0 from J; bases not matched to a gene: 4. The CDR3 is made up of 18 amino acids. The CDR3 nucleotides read TGCGCCAGCAGCTTTGGGACTAGCGGGAGGGCAAACCAAGAGACCCAGTACTTC. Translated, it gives CASSFGTSGRANQETQYF.

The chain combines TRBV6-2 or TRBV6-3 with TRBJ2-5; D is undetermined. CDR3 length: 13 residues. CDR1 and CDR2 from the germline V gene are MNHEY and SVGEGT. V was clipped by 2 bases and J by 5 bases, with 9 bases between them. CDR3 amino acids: CASSYRHRETQYF. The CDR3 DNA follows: TGTGCCAGCAGTTACCGCCACCGGGAGACCCAGTACTTC.

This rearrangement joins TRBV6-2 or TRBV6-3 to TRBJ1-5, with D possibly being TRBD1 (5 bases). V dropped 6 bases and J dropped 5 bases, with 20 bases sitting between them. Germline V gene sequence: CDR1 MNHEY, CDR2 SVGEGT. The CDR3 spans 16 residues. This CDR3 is CASSVVRRGGDQPQHF. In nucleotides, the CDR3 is TGTGCCAGCAGCGTTGTGAGGAGGGGTGGGGATCAGCCCCAGCATTTT.

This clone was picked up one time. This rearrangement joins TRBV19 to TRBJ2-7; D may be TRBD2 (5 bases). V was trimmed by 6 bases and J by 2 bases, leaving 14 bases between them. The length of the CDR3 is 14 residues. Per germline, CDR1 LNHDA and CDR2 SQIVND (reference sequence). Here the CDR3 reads CASREGVATYEQYF. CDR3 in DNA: TGTGCCAGTAGAGAGGGCGTAGCTACCTACGAGCAGTACTTC.

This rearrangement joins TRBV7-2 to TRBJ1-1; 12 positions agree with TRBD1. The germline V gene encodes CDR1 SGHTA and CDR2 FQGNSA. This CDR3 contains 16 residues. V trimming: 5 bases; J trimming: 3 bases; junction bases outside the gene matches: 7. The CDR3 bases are TGTGCCAGCAGCCTAGGGACAGGGGGCTGGTACACTGAAGCTTTCTTT. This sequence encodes CASSLGTGGWYTEAFF. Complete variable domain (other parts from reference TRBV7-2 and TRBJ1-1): GAGVSQSPSNKVTEKGKDVELRCDPISGHTALYWYRQSLGQGLEFLIYFQGNSAPDKSGLPSDRFSAERTGGSVSTLTIQRTQQEDSAVYLCASSLGTGGWYTEAFFGQGTRLTVV.

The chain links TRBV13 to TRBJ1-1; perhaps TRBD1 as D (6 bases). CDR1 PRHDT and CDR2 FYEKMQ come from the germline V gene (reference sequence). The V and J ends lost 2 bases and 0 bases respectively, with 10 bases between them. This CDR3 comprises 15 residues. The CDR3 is CASSLSGTLNTEAFF. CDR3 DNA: TGTGCCAGCAGCTTAAGCGGGACACTGAACACTGAAGCTTTCTTT. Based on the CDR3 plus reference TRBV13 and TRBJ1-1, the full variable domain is AAGVIQSPRHLIKEKRETATLKCYPIPRHDTVYWYQQGPGQDPQFLISFYEKMQSDKGSIPDRFSAQQFSDYHSELNMSSLELGDSALYFCASSLSGTLNTEAFFGQGTRLTVV.

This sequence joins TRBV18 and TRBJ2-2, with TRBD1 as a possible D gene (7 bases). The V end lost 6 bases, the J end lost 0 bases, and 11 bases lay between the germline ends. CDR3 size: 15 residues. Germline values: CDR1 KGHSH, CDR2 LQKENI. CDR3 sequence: CASSRDRPNTGELFF. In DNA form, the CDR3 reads TGTGCCAGCTCGCGGGACAGACCGAACACCGGGGAGCTGTTTTTT.

In DNA, the CDR3 is TGCGCCAGCAGCTTGGAGCAAGGGGACATTCAGTACTTC. As protein: CASSLEQGDIQYF. The chain has TRBV5-1 and TRBJ2-4; possibly TRBD1 for D (5 bases). V shed 0 bases and J shed 8 bases, with 9 bases lying between them. This CDR3 has 13 residues. The germline CDR1 and CDR2 sequences are SGHRS and YFSETQ. Filled out from reference TRBV5-1 and TRBJ2-4, the complete variable domain reads KAGVTQTPRYLIKTRGQQVTLSCSPISGHRSVSWYQQTPGQGLQFLFEYFSETQRNKGNFPGRFSGRQFSNSRSEMNVSTLELGDSALYLCASSLEQGDIQYFGAGTRLSVL.

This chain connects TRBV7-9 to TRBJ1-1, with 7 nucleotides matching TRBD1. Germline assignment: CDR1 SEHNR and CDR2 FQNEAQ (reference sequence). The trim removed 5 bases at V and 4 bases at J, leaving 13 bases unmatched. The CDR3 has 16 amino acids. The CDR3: CASSPGVQGVSTEAFF. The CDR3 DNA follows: TGTGCCAGCAGCCCCGGGGTGCAGGGGGTCAGCACTGAAGCTTTCTTT.